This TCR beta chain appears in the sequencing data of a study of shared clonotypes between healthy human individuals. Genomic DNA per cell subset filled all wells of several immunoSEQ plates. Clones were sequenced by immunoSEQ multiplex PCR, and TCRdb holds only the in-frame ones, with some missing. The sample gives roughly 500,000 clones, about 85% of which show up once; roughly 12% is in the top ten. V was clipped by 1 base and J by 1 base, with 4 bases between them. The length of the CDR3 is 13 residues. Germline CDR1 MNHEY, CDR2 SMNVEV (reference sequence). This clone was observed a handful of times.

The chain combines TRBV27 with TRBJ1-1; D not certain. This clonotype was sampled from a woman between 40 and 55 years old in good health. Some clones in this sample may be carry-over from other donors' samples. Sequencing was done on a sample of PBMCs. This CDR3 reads CASSLWGNTEAFF. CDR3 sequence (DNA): TGTGCCAGCAGTTTATGGGGGAACACTGAAGCTTTCTTT.